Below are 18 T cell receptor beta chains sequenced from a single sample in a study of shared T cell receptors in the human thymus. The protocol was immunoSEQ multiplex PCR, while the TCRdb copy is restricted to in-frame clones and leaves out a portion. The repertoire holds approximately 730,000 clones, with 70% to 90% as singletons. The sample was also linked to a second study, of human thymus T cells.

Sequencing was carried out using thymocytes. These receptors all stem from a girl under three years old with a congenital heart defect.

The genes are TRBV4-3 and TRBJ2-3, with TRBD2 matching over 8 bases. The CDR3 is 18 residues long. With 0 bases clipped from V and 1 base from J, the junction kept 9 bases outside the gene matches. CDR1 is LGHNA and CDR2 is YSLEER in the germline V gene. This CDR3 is CASSQDLLGGEGTDTQYF. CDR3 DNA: TGCGCCAGCAGCCAAGATCTCCTCGGGGGGGAAGGCACAGATACGCAGTATTTT.

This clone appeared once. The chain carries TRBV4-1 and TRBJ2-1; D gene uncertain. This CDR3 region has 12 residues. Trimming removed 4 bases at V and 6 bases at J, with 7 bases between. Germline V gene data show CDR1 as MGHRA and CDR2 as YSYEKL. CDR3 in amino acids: CASSRTLNEQFF. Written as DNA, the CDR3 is TGCGCCAGCAGCCGCACTCTCAATGAGCAGTTCTTC.

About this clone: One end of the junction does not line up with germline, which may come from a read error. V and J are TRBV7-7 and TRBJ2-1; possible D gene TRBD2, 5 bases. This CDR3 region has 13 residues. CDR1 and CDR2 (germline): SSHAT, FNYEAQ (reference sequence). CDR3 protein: CASSPGTAGEQFF. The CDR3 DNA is TGTGCTAGCAGCCCCGGAACCGCGGGTGAGCAGTTCTTC.

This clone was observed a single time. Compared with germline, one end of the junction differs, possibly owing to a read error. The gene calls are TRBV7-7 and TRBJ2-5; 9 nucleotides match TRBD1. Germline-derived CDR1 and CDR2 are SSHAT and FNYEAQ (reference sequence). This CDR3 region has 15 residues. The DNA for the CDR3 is TGTGCTAGCAGCTTGGGTATGGGACAGGGAGAGACCCAGTACTTC. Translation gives CASSLGMGQGETQYF.

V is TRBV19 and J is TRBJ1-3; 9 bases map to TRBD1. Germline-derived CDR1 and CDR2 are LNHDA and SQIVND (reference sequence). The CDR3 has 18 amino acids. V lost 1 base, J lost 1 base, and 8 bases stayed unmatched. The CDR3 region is CASSIAGTGKFSGNTIYF. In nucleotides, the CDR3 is TGTGCCAGTAGTATAGCAGGGACAGGGAAATTTTCTGGAAACACCATATATTTT. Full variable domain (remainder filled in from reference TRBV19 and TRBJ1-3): DGGITQSPKYLFRKEGQNVTLSCEQNLNHDAMYWYRQDPGQGLRLIYYSQIVNDFQKGDIAEGYSVSREKKESFPLTVTSAQKNPTAFYLCASSIAGTGKFSGNTIYFGEGSWLTVV.

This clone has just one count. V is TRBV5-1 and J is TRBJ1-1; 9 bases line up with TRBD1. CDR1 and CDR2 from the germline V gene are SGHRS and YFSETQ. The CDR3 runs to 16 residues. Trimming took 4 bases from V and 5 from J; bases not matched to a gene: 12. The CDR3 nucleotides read TGCGCCAGCAGCCGCAGGGCGGGACAGGGTATAACTGAAGCTTTCTTT. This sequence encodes CASSRRAGQGITEAFF.

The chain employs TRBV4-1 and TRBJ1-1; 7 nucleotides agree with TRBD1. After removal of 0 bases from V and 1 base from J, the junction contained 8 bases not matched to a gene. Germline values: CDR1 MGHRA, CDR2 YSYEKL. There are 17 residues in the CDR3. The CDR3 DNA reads TGCGCCAGCAGCCAAGATTCGCTTGGACAGGCGAACACTGAAGCTTTCTTT. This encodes CASSQDSLGQANTEAFF.

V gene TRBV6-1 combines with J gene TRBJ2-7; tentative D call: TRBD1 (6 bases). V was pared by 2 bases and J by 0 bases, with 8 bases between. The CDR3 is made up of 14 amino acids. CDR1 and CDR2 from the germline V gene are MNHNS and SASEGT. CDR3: CASSEQGSSYEQYF. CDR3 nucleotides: TGTGCCAGCAGTGAACAGGGGAGCTCCTACGAGCAGTACTTC.

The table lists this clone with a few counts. Here the CDR3 reads CASSPRDRRANYGYTF. The DNA for the CDR3 is TGTGCCAGCAGCCCCCGGGACAGGCGTGCTAACTATGGCTACACCTTC. The genes are TRBV4-2 and TRBJ1-2; 8 nucleotides agree with TRBD1. Germline CDR1 is LGHNA and CDR2 is YNFKEQ. The CDR3 consists of 16 residues. Trimming took 4 bases from V and 0 from J; bases not matched to a gene: 7.

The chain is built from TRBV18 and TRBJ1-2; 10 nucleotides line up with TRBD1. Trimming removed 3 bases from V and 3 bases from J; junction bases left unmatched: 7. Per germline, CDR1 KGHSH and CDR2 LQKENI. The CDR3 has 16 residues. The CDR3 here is CASSPRGQGRDYGYTF. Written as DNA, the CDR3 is TGTGCCAGCTCACCCCGGGGACAGGGGAGAGACTATGGCTACACCTTC.

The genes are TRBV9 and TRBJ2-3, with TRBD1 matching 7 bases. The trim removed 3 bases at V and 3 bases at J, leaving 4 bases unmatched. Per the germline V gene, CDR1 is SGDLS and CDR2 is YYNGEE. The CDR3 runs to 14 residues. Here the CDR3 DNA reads TGTGCCAGCAGCGGGCGGACAGGAACAGATACGCAGTATTTT. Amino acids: CASSGRTGTDTQYF.

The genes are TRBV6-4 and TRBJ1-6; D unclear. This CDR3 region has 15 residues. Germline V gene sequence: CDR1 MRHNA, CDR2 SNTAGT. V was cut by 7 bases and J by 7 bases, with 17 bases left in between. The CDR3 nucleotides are TGTGCCAGCAATGAAAGGCGGGGAACCAATTCACCCCTCCACTTT. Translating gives CASNERRGTNSPLHF.

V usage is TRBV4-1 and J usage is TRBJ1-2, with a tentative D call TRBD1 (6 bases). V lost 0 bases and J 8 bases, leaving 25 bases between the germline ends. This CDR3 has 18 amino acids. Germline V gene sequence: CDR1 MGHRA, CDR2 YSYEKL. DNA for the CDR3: TGCGCCAGCAGCCAAGATTTTCCCCCCACAGGGCCCATGCGGGGCTACACCTTC. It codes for CASSQDFPPTGPMRGYTF.

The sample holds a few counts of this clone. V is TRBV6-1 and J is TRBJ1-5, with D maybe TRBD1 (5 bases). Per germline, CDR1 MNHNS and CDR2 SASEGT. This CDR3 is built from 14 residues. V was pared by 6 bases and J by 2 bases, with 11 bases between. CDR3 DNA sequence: TGTGCCAGCAGAAGGAGCAGGGGCAATCAGCCCCAGCATTTT. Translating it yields CASRRSRGNQPQHF.

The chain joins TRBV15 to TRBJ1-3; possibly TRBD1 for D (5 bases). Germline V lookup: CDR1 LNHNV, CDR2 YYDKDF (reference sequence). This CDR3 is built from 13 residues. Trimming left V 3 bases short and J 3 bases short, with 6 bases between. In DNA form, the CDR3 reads TGTGCCACCAGCAGGCAGGGTGGAAACACCATATATTTT. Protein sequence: CATSRQGGNTIYF.

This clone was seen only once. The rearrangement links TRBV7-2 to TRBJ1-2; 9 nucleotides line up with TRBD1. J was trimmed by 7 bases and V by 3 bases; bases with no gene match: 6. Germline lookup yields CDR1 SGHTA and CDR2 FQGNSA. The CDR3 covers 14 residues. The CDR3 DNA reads TGTGCCAGCAGCTTGGAGACAGGGGGTTTTGGCTACACCTTC. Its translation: CASSLETGGFGYTF.

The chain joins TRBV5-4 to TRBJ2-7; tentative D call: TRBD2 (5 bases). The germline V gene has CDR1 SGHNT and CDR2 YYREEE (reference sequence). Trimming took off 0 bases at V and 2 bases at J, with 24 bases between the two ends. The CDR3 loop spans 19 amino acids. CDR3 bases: TGTGCCAGCAGCTTGGTCGTCGGGATTTTGGGCAGGCTTCCCTACGAGCAGTACTTC. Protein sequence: CASSLVVGILGRLPYEQYF.

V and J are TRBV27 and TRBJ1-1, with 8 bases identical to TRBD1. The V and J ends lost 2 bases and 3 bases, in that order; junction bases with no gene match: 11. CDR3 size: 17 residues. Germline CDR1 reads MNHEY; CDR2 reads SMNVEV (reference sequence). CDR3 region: CASSLRGRGRLYTEAFF. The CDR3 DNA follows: TGTGCCAGCAGTTTACGGGGCAGGGGGCGCCTCTACACTGAAGCTTTCTTT.